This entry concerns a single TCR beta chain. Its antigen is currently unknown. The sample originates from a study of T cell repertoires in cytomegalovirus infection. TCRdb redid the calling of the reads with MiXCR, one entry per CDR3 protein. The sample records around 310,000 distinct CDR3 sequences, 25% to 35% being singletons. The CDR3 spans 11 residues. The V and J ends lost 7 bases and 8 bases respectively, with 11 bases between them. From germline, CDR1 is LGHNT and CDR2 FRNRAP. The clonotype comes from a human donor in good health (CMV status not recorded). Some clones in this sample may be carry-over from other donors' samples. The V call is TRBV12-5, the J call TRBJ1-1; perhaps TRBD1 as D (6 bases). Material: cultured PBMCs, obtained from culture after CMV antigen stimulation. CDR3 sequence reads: CASAPGQEAFF. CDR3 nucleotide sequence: TGTGCTAGTGCTCCCGGACAGGAAGCTTTCTTT.